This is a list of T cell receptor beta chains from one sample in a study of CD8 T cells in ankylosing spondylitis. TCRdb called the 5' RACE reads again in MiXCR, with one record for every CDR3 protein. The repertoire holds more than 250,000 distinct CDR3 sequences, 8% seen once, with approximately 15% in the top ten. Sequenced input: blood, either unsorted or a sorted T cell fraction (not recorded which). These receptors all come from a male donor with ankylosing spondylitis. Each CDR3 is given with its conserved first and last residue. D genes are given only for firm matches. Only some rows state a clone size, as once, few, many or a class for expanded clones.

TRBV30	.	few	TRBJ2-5	CALTSLETQYF	TGTGCCCTGACTAGTTTAGAGACCCAGTACTTC
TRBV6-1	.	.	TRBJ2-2	CASSPGEGAVTGELFF	TGTGCCAGCAGTCCGGGGGAGGGGGCGGTCACCGGGGAGCTGTTTTTT
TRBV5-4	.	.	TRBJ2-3	CASSSRQGGGTDTQYF	TGTGCCAGCAGCTCCCGACAGGGAGGTGGCACAGATACGCAGTATTTT
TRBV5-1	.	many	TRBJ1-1	CASSLQGVDTEAFF	TGCGCCAGCAGCTTGCAGGGAGTGGACACTGAAGCTTTCTTT
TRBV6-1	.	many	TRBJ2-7	CASSGDIYEQYF	TGTGCCAGCAGTGGAGACATATACGAGCAGTACTTC
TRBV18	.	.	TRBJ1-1	CASSPAELNTEAFF	TGTGCCAGCTCACCAGCAGAGTTGAACACTGAAGCTTTCTTT
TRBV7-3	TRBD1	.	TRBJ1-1	CASSWTGDFTEAFF	TGTGCCAGCAGCTGGACAGGAGATTTCACTGAAGCTTTCTTT
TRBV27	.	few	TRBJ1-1	CASSNYRDGNTEAFF	TGTGCCAGCAGTAATTACAGGGATGGGAACACTGAAGCTTTCTTT
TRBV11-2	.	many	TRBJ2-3	CASSLDGYSTDTQYF	TGTGCCAGCAGCTTAGACGGCTATAGCACAGATACGCAGTATTTT
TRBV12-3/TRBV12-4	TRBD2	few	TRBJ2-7	CASSAAQGWREGYEQYF	TGTGCCAGCAGTGCTGCACAGGGTTGGCGGGAGGGTTACGAGCAGTACTTC
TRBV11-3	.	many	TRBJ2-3	CASRLRRDTDTQYF	TGTGCCAGCAGGTTAAGGAGGGACACAGATACGCAGTATTTT
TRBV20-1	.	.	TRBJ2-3	CSAPKDNTDTQYF	TGCAGTGCTCCAAAGGACAACACAGATACGCAGTATTTT
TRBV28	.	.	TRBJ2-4	CASRSIKNIQYF	TGTGCCAGCAGGTCGATCAAAAACATTCAGTACTTC
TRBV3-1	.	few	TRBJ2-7	CARPFGGLYEQYF	TGTGCCAGGCCTTTTGGGGGGCTTTACGAGCAGTACTTC
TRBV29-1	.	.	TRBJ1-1	CSVARGRNTEAFF	TGCAGCGTTGCGAGAGGACGCAACACTGAAGCTTTCTTT
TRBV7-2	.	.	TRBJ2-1	CASSLVSNEQFF	TGTGCCAGCAGCTTAGTCTCCAATGAGCAGTTCTTC
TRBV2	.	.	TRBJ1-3	CASSETSSGNTIYF	TGTGCCAGCAGTGAGACGAGCTCTGGAAACACCATATATTTT
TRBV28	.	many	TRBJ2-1	CASSLVRNSYNEQFF	TGTGCCAGCAGTTTAGTCAGGAACTCCTACAATGAGCAGTTCTTC
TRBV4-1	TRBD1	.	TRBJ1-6	CASSQGTALNSPLHF	TGCGCCAGCAGCCAGGGGACAGCTCTGAATTCACCCCTCCACTTT
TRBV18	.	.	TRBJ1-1	CASPPVQGSTEAFF	TGTGCCAGCCCCCCGGTACAGGGTTCCACTGAAGCTTTCTTT
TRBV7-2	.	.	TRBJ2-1	CASSLLSTGPNNEQFF	TGTGCCAGCAGCTTATTATCTACAGGCCCCAACAATGAGCAGTTCTTC
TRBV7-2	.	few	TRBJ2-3	CASSLQQSTDTQYF	TGTGCCAGCAGCTTACAACAGAGCACAGATACGCAGTATTTT
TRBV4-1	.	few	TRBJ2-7	CAARRGTLYEQYF	TGCGCCGCCCGTAGGGGAACTCTATACGAGCAGTACTTC
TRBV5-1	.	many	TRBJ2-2	CASSWGLLNTGELFF	TGCGCCAGCAGCTGGGGACTGTTGAACACCGGGGAGCTGTTTTTT
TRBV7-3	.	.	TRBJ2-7	CASSLIPGAYEQYF	TGTGCCAGCAGCTTGATCCCGGGAGCCTACGAGCAGTACTTC
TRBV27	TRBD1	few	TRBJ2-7	CASSKQGAIYEQYF	TGTGCCAGCAGTAAACAGGGGGCCATCTACGAGCAGTACTTC
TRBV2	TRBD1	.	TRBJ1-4	CASSVTGGSEKLFF	TGTGCCAGCAGTGTGACAGGGGGCAGCGAAAAACTGTTTTTT
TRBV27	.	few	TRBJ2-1	CASSSNLLDPEVRFF	TGTGCCAGCAGCTCCAATCTCCTAGACCCAGAGGTTCGGTTCTTC
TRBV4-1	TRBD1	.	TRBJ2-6	CASSQGRGQGGANVLTF	TGCGCCAGCAGCCAAGGACGGGGACAGGGTGGGGCCAACGTCCTGACTTTC
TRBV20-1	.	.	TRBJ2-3	CSAHLSGTDTQYF	TGCAGTGCTCACCTTAGCGGCACAGATACGCAGTATTTT
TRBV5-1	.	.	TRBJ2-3	CASSFNGGVADTQYF	TGCGCCAGCAGCTTCAACGGGGGCGTCGCAGATACGCAGTATTTT
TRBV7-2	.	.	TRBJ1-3	CASSLSLRVHTIYF	TGTGCCAGCAGCTTGAGTTTGAGGGTACACACCATATATTTT
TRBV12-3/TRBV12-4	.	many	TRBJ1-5	CASSLREGNQPQHF	TGTGCCAGCAGTTTGAGGGAGGGTAATCAGCCCCAGCATTTT
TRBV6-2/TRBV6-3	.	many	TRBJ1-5	CASNRGYQPQHF	TGTGCCAGCAATAGGGGATATCAGCCCCAGCATTTT
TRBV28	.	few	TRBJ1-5	CASSFPPGNQPQHF	TGTGCCAGCAGTTTCCCCCCAGGCAATCAGCCCCAGCATTTT
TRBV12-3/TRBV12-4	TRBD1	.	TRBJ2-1	CASSRGQQFNEQFF	TGTGCCAGCAGCCGGGGACAGCAATTCAATGAGCAGTTCTTC